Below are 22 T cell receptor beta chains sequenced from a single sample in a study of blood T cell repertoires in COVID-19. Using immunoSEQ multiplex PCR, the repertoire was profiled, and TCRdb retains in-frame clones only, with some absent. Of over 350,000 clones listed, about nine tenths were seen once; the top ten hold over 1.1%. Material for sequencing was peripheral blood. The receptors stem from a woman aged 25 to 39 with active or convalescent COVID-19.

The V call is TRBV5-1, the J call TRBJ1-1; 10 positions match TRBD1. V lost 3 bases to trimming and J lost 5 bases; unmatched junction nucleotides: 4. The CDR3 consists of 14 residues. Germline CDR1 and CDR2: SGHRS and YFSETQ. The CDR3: CASSWGQGKTEAFF. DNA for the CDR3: TGCGCCAGCAGCTGGGGACAGGGGAAGACTGAAGCTTTCTTT.

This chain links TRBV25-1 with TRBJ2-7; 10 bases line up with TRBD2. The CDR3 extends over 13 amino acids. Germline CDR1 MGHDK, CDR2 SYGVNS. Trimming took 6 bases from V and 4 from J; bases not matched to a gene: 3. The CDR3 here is CASRLAGGYEQYF. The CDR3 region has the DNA TGTGCCAGCAGATTAGCGGGAGGTTACGAGCAGTACTTC.

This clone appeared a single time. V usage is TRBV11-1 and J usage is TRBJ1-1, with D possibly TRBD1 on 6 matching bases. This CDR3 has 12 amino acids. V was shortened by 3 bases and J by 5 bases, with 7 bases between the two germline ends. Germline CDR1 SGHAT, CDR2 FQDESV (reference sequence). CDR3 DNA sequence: TGTGCCAGCAGCTTCGGACAGACTGAAGCTTTCTTT. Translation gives CASSFGQTEAFF. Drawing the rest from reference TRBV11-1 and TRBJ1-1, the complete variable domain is EAEVAQSPRYKITEKSQAVAFWCDPISGHATLYWYRQILGQGPELLVQFQDESVVDDSQLPKDRFSAERLKGVDSTLKIQPAELGDSAMYLCASSFGQTEAFFGQGTRLTVV.

The CDR3 here is CASSPSGNTGELFF. The DNA for the CDR3 is TGTGCCAGCAGCCCTAGCGGAAACACCGGGGAGCTGTTTTTT. The chain is built from TRBV7-6 and TRBJ2-2, with TRBD2 identical over 7 bases. This CDR3 spans 14 amino acids. Germline-derived CDR1 and CDR2 are SGHVS and FNYEAQ. Germline trimming cut 5 bases from V and 2 bases from J; bases unmatched to any gene: 2.

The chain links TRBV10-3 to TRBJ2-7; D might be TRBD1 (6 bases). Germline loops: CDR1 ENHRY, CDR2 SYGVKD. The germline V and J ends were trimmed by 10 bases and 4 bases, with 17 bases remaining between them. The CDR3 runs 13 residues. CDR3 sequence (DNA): TGTGCCACCCTTGGCGGACAGACTTACGAGCAGTACTTC. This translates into CATLGGQTYEQYF.

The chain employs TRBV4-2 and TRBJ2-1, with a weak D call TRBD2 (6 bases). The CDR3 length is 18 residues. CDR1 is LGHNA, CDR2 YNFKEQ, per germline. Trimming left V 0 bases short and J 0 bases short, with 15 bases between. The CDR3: CASSQEDYRLGSYNEQFF. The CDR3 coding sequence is TGTGCCAGCAGCCAAGAGGACTACCGCTTGGGCTCCTACAATGAGCAGTTCTTC.

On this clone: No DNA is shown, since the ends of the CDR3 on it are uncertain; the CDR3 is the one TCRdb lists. CDR3 in amino acids: CASSKVAGGTYEQYF. This chain connects TRBV21-1 to TRBJ2-7; TRBD2 reflects the table's D call only, with no check against the DNA. TRBV21-1 is assigned pseudogene status. Including both end residues, the CDR3 is 15 amino acids long.

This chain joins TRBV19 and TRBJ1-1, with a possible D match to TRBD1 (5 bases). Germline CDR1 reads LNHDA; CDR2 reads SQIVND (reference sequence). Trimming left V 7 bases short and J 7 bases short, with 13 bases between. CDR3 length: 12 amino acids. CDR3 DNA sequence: TGTGCCAGTACCCCGTCGGGGGATGAAGCTTTCTTT. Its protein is CASTPSGDEAFF.

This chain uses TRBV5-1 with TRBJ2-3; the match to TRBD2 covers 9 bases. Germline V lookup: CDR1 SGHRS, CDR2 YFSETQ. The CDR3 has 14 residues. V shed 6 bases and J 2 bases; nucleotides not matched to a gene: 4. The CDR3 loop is CASKLAGFTDTQYF. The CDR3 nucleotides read TGCGCCAGCAAGCTAGCGGGGTTCACAGATACGCAGTATTTT.

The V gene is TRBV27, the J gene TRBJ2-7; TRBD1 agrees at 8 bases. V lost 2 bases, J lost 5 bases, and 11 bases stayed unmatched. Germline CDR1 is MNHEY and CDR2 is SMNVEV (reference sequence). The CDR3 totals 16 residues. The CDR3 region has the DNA TGTGCCAGCAGTTTAAGGACAGGGAGTCGAGCCCACGAGCAGTACTTC. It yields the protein CASSLRTGSRAHEQYF.

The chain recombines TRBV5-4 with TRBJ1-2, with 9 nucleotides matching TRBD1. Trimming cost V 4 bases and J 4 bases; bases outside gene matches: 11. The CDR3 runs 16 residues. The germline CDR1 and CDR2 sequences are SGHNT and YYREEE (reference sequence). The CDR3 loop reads CASSQRQGGPAYGYTF. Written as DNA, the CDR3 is TGTGCCAGCAGCCAAAGACAGGGGGGACCGGCCTATGGCTACACCTTC.

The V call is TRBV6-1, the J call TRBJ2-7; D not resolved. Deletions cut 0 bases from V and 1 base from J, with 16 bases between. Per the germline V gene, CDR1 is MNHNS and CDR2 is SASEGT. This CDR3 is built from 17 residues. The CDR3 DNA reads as TGTGCCAGCAGTGAAGCGCTTCGGTCGCGTAGTTCCTACGAGCAGTACTTC. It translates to CASSEALRSRSSYEQYF.

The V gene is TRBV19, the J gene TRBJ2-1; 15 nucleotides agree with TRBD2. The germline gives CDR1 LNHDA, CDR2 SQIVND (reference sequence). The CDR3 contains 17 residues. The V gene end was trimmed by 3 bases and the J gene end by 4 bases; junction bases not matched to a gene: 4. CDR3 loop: CASSILGTSGGYNEQFF. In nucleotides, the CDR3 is TGTGCCAGTAGTATCCTAGGGACTAGCGGGGGGTACAATGAGCAGTTCTTC.

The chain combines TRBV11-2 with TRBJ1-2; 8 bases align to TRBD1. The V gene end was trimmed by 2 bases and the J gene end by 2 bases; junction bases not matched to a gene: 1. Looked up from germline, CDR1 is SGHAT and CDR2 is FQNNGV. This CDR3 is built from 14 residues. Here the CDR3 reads CASSLTGGNYGYTF. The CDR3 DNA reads TGTGCCAGCAGCTTAACAGGGGGGAACTATGGCTACACCTTC.

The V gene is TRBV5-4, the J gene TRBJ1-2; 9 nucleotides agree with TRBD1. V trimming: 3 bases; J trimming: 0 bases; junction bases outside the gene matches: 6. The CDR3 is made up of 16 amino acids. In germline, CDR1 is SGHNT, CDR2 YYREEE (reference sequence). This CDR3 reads CASSSRQGVANYGYTF. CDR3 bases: TGTGCCAGCAGCTCCAGACAGGGGGTGGCTAACTATGGCTACACCTTC.

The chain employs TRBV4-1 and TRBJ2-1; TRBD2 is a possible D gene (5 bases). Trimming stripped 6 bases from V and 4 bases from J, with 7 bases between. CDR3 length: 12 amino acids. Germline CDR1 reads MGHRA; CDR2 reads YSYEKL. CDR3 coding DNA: TGCGCCAGCAGAACGGGGTACAATGAGCAGTTCTTC. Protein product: CASRTGYNEQFF.

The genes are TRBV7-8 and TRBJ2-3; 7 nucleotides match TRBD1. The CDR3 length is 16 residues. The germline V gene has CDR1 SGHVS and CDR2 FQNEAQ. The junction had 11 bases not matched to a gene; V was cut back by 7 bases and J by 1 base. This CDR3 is CASTKYSTGGTDTQYF. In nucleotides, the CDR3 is TGTGCCAGCACCAAATACAGTACAGGGGGCACAGATACGCAGTATTTT. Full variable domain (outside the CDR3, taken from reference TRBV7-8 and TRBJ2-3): GAGVSQSPRYKVAKRGQDVALRCDPISGHVSLFWYQQALGQGPEFLTYFQNEAQLDKSGLPSDRFFAERPEGSVSTLKIQRTQQEDSAVYLCASTKYSTGGTDTQYFGPGTRLTVL.

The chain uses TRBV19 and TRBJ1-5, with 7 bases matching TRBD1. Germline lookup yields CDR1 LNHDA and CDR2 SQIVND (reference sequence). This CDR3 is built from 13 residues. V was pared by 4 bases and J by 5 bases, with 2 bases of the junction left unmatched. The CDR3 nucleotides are TGTGCCAGTAGTACCGACAGGGATCAGCCCCAGCATTTT. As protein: CASSTDRDQPQHF. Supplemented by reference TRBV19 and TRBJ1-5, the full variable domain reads DGGITQSPKYLFRKEGQNVTLSCEQNLNHDAMYWYRQDPGQGLRLIYYSQIVNDFQKGDIAEGYSVSREKKESFPLTVTSAQKNPTAFYLCASSTDRDQPQHFGDGTRLSIL.

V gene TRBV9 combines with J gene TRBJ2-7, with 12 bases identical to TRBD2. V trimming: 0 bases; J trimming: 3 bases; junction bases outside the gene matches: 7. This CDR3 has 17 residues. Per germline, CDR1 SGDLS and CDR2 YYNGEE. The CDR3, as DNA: TGTGCCAGCAGCGTAGGGTCTAGCGGGAGGGTTTTCTACGAGCAGTACTTC. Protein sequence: CASSVGSSGRVFYEQYF.

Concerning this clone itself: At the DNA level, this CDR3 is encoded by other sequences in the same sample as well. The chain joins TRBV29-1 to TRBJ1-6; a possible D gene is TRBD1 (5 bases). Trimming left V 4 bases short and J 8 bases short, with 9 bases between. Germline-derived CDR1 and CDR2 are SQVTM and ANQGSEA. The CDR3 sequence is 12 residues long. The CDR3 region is CSVGTGDSPLHF. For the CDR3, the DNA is TGCAGCGTTGGGACGGGGGATTCACCCCTCCACTTT.

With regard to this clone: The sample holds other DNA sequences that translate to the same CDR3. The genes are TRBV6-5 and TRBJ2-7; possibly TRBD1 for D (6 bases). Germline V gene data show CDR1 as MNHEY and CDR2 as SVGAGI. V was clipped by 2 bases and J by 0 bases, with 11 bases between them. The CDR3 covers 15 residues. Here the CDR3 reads CASSYGAGVSYEQYF. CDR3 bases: TGTGCCAGCAGTTACGGGGCAGGGGTCTCCTACGAGCAGTACTTC.

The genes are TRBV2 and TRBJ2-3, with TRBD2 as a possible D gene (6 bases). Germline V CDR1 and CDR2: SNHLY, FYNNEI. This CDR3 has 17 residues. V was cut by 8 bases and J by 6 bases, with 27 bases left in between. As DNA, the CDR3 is TGTGCCAGCGTGCGTGGTAGCGGCTCTGCTTTCACGGATACGCAGTATTTT. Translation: CASVRGSGSAFTDTQYF.